The entry that follows covers one T cell receptor (beta chain) sequence. Antigen: not known. Using its own MiXCR run on the 5' RACE reads, TCRdb lists one record per CDR3 protein. This table has nearly 650,000 distinct CDR3 sequences, 7.1% appearing once. This specimen belongs to a study of identical twins. Study-wide findings and caveats: Invariant MAIT and iNKT cells could partly confound zero-insertion analyses. Beta out-of-frame sequences displayed a weaker excess of sharing between twins.

Germline CDR1 and CDR2: MDHEN and SYDVKM. Trimming removed 8 bases at V and 4 bases at J, with 9 bases between. The CDR3 covers 11 residues. This sample was shared with a second study, whose subject was yellow fever vaccine responses in identical twins.

V usage is TRBV28 and J usage is TRBJ2-7; perhaps TRBD1 as D (5 bases). This clonotype was obtained from a woman between 18 and 29 years old in good health. Sequences were obtained from PBMCs. DNA for the CDR3: TGTGCCAGCGATAGGGGTTACGAGCAGTACTTC. This sequence encodes CASDRGYEQYF.